This T cell receptor (beta chain) was retrieved from a study of radiotherapy plus CTLA-4 blockade in lung cancer. The data were produced by immunoSEQ multiplex PCR, yet TCRdb's version contains in-frame clones alone and is incomplete. The sample records 55,000 to 80,000 clones, roughly 80% being singletons. This TCR was recovered from a human donor with non-small cell lung cancer who had a complete response to radiotherapy plus ipilimumab. This material consisted of peripheral blood, taken from a patient treated with radiotherapy plus ipilimumab.

The CDR3 is CASRFGTGATGELFF. The CDR3 DNA reads as TGTGCCAGCAGATTCGGGACAGGGGCCACCGGGGAGCTGTTTTTT. The V gene is TRBV11-3, the J gene TRBJ2-2, with 10 nucleotides matching TRBD1. CDR1 SGHNT and CDR2 YENEEA come from the germline V gene. The junction had 5 bases not matched to a gene; V was cut back by 6 bases and J by 4 bases. This CDR3 contains 15 residues.